This is a list of T cell receptor beta chains from one sample in a study of T cells in Graves' hyperthyroidism and ophthalmopathy. TCRdb redid the calling of the multiplex PCR reads with MiXCR, one entry per CDR3 protein. Of hundreds of thousands of distinct CDR3 sequences listed, about 14% are singletons. Source material: blood. Receptor source: a woman in her 30s with Graves' hyperthyroidism that later progressed to Graves' ophthalmopathy. Both conserved end residues are part of each CDR3. The D gene is left open where the match is weak. Some rows mark clone size as missing; the rest say once, few, many or name a class of expanded clone.

>many|14|TRBJ2-3|NA|TRBV7-8
CASISGPYTDTQYF
TGTGCCAGCATCAGCGGCCCGTACACAGATACGCAGTATTTT
>NA|20|TRBJ1-1|NA|TRBV4-2
CASSQVFRTAGPSMNTEAFF
TGTGCCAGCAGCCAAGTTTTTAGGACCGCCGGACCCAGTATGAACACTGAAGCTTTCTTT
>many|14|TRBJ1-2|TRBD1|TRBV12-3/TRBV12-4
CASSYTDRAGGYTF
TGTGCCAGCAGTTACACAGACAGGGCCGGTGGCTACACCTTC
>NA|13|TRBJ2-7|NA|TRBV5-1
CASSFDPLGEQYF
TGCGCCAGCAGCTTTGACCCGTTAGGGGAGCAGTACTTC
>many|16|TRBJ2-1|TRBD2|TRBV9
CASSVELTSGGNEQFF
TGTGCCAGCAGCGTAGAATTAACTAGCGGGGGCAATGAGCAGTTCTTC
>NA|17|TRBJ2-5|TRBD2|TRBV12-3/TRBV12-4
CASSQSGTSGRKETQYF
TGTGCCAGCAGCCAAAGCGGGACTAGCGGGAGGAAGGAGACCCAGTACTTC
>many|13|TRBJ2-2|NA|TRBV2
CASSEYRSGELFF
TGTGCCAGCAGTGAGTACAGATCCGGGGAGCTGTTTTTT
>many|13|TRBJ1-2|NA|TRBV28
CASTLPSMEGYTF
TGTGCCAGCACCCTCCCCAGTATGGAGGGCTACACCTTC
>many|13|TRBJ1-5|NA|TRBV2
CASSPHSNQPQHF
TGTGCCAGCAGCCCACATAGCAATCAGCCCCAGCATTTT
>many|13|TRBJ2-7|NA|TRBV18
CASSRQNSYEQYF
TGTGCCAGCTCACGACAGAACTCCTACGAGCAGTACTTC
>many|14|TRBJ1-2|TRBD1|TRBV9
CASSVPTGDYGYTF
TGTGCCAGCAGCGTCCCGACAGGGGACTATGGCTACACCTTC
>many|10|TRBJ1-1|NA|TRBV30
CAMINTEAFF
TGTGCTATGATAAACACTGAAGCTTTCTTT
>NA|15|TRBJ2-7|TRBD2|TRBV20-1
CSASASGIPTYEQYF
TGCAGTGCTAGCGCTAGCGGGATTCCCACCTACGAGCAGTACTTC
>many|17|TRBJ2-1|TRBD2|TRBV19
CASSLSSGRASGYEQFF
TGTGCCAGTAGCCTAAGTAGCGGGAGGGCCTCAGGGTATGAGCAGTTCTTC
>many|15|TRBJ1-2|NA|TRBV12-3/TRBV12-4
CASVVGGGLNYGYTF
TGTGCCAGCGTAGTGGGGGGCGGACTAAACTATGGCTACACCTTC
>NA|14|TRBJ2-7|TRBD2|TRBV20-1
CSAPGLAGVYEQYF
TGCAGTGCACCTGGACTAGCGGGAGTCTACGAGCAGTACTTC
>few|17|TRBJ2-3|TRBD1|TRBV5-1
CASSLGTGVWVEDTQYF
TGCGCCAGCAGCCTTGGGACAGGGGTATGGGTAGAAGATACGCAGTATTTT
>NA|16|TRBJ2-1|TRBD1|TRBV5-4
CASSLPGQVSYNEQFF
TGTGCCAGCAGCTTGCCGGGACAGGTATCCTACAATGAGCAGTTCTTC
>many|14|TRBJ2-1|NA|TRBV6-1
CASSEVHSYNEQFF
TGTGCCAGCAGTGAAGTCCACTCCTACAATGAGCAGTTCTTC
>NA|16|TRBJ2-5|TRBD1|TRBV27
CASSGAQGAPQETQYF
TGTGCCAGCAGTGGGGCCCAGGGGGCACCTCAAGAGACCCAGTACTTC
>many|12|TRBJ2-2|NA|TRBV12-3/TRBV12-4
CASRGSERELFF
TGTGCCAGCAGGGGGTCTGAAAGGGAGCTGTTTTTT
>many|16|TRBJ2-3|NA|TRBV20-1
CSAAPVLRTLPDTQYF
TGCAGTGCTGCGCCCGTATTGCGGACGCTTCCAGATACGCAGTATTTT
>NA|16|TRBJ1-3|NA|TRBV7-6
CASSLGNSETGNTIYF
TGTGCCAGCAGCTTAGGTAACTCCGAGACTGGAAACACCATATATTTT
>many|11|TRBJ2-1|NA|TRBV2
CASSTNFEQFF
TGTGCCAGCAGTACGAACTTTGAGCAGTTCTTC
>few|13|TRBJ2-3|NA|TRBV10-3
CAIRLNSFDTQYF
TGTGCCATCAGGTTGAACAGTTTCGATACGCAGTATTTT
>many|13|TRBJ1-1|NA|TRBV2
CASSSGETTEAFF
TGTGCCAGCAGCTCAGGGGAAACGACCGAAGCTTTCTTT
>many|14|TRBJ1-1|NA|TRBV29-1
CSAKDGTMNTEAFF
TGCAGCGCAAAGGACGGAACCATGAACACTGAAGCTTTCTTT
>NA|14|TRBJ1-1|TRBD1|TRBV5-5
CASNQGVVSTEAFF
TGTGCCAGCAACCAGGGGGTTGTTAGCACTGAAGCTTTCTTT
>many|13|TRBJ2-5|TRBD2|TRBV20-1
CSATTSPQETQYF
TGCAGTGCTACGACTAGCCCCCAAGAGACCCAGTACTTC
>few|14|TRBJ2-2|TRBD2|TRBV9
CASSSGLVTGELFF
TGTGCCAGCAGCTCGGGACTAGTAACCGGGGAGCTGTTTTTT
>NA|15|TRBJ1-5|NA|TRBV6-6
CASSYDWTGNQPQHF
TGTGCCAGCAGTTACGACTGGACAGGCAATCAGCCCCAGCATTTT
>many|17|TRBJ2-2|TRBD2|TRBV2
CASRKGLAGERTGELFF
TGTGCCAGCAGAAAGGGGCTAGCGGGAGAAAGAACCGGGGAGCTGTTTTTT
>NA|11|TRBJ2-7|NA|TRBV7-9
CASSYVTEQYF
TGTGCCAGCAGCTATGTTACCGAGCAGTACTTC